This section outlines one T cell receptor beta chain sequence together with its context. The antigen is not known. The data belong to a study of identical twins. Study-level points and caveats: Conclusions rested on cross-sectional statistics rather than following the same donors. For out-of-frame alpha sequences shared by twins, low generation probability was in excess. Analyses based on zero insertions could be partly confounded by invariant MAIT and iNKT cells.

Unique molecular identifiers were present on the cDNA, and a universal primer site came from template switching. TCRdb re-called the 5' RACE reads with MiXCR, one entry per CDR3 protein. The sample consists of 1.5 million to 2 million distinct CDR3 sequences, 32% of them appearing once. Sequenced material: cord blood. The TCR originated in a newborn girl in good health.

In DNA form, the CDR3 reads TGTGCCAGCAGATCCGGGACTAGGAGCTACAATGAGCAGTACTTC. It yields the protein CASRSGTRSYNEQYF. The chain combines TRBV6-5 with TRBJ2-5; 8 bases match TRBD2. The V and J ends lost 6 bases and 11 bases, in that order; junction bases with no gene match: 17. This CDR3 comprises 15 residues. Germline CDR1 is MNHEY and CDR2 is SVGAGI.